Listed below are T cell receptor beta chains from one sample, sequenced in a study of brain metastases from non-small cell lung cancer. Assay used: immunoSEQ multiplex PCR; TCRdb lists only in-frame clones, some missing. The sample lists over a thousand clones; roughly 84% were seen once. The sample taken for sequencing was tumor-adjacent normal tissue. These receptors all stem from a donor at least 40 years old with non-small cell lung cancer. CDR3s include the opening cysteine and the closing phenylalanine or tryptophan. Each record gives: V gene, J gene, CDR3 protein.

TRBV6-6,TRBJ2-1,CASSPPFSGGNEQFF
TRBV6-5,TRBJ2-5,CASSQFGARETQYF
TRBV7-9,TRBJ2-2,CAPSGEGATGELFF
TRBV5-1,TRBJ2-7,CASSLSAGASYEQYF
TRBV10-2,TRBJ1-1,CASSGLLRDTEAFF
TRBV7-9,TRBJ1-1,CASSLKSVGEAFF
TRBV7-9,TRBJ2-1,CASSLDNEQFF
TRBV9,TRBJ1-1,CASRKDGNTEAFF
TRBV7-3,TRBJ2-1,CASSPQAGAELNEQFF
TRBV18,TRBJ1-3,CASSPMTGYGNTIYF
TRBV5-6,TRBJ2-7,CASSFLAEYEQYF
TRBV6-5,TRBJ2-5,CASSSLAGANQKTQYF
TRBV10-3,TRBJ2-5,CAISARTSGGYQETQYF
TRBV7-3,TRBJ2-5,CASSLKAGPQETQYF
TRBV12-3/TRBV12-4,TRBJ1-2,CASSQGPYGYTF
TRBV2,TRBJ2-2,CASSEEGSGELFF
TRBV6-5,TRBJ2-6,CASSYVGVAGANVLTF
TRBV2,TRBJ1-2,CASSETMGTNYGYTF
TRBV27,TRBJ2-7,CTSSNSYEQYF
TRBV27,TRBJ1-2,CASRQGEDTNYGYTF
TRBV28,TRBJ2-1,CASSPIDSAKGNEQFF
TRBV13,TRBJ1-2,CASSITGGGDYGYTF
TRBV5-6,TRBJ2-7,CASSSREAYSYEQYF
TRBV12-5,TRBJ2-2,CASGLVRTYTGELFF
TRBV10-3,TRBJ2-5,CAISRDRDPQETQYF
TRBV9,TRBJ2-3,CASSALLGTDTQYF
TRBV21-1,TRBJ2-5,CASQGQGGETQYF
TRBV3-1/TRBV3-2,TRBJ2-4,CASSRARLAGDTLAKNIQYF
TRBV7-2,TRBJ2-7,CASSPQGPSREQYF
TRBV18,TRBJ1-1,CASSPGGNTEAFF
TRBV2,TRBJ2-5,CASLWIPGGQETQYF
TRBV4-1,TRBJ2-7,CASSQGTRPGEGGSYEQYF
TRBV5-1,TRBJ2-4,CASSVEFGEGIQYF
TRBV9,TRBJ2-1,CASSVGAGGPHNEQFF
TRBV7-9,TRBJ2-5,CASSSTFRGQTQYF
TRBV7-9,TRBJ1-2,CASSLEAPAVNYGYTF
TRBV11-1,TRBJ2-7,CASSLAQNYEQYF
TRBV20-1,TRBJ2-5,CSASSGRESETQYF
TRBV4-2,TRBJ2-2,CASSQEPSSGGAGELFF
TRBV6-6,TRBJ1-1,CASSYSLDRDTEAFF
TRBV19,TRBJ2-7,CASSRGGGLSYEQYF
TRBV15,TRBJ2-3,CATSGRTGRTDTQYF
TRBV7-8,TRBJ2-1,CASSLGTWEPRSNEQFF
TRBV2,TRBJ2-1,CASRPGPLNEQFF
TRBV2,TRBJ1-1,CASTFNTEAFF